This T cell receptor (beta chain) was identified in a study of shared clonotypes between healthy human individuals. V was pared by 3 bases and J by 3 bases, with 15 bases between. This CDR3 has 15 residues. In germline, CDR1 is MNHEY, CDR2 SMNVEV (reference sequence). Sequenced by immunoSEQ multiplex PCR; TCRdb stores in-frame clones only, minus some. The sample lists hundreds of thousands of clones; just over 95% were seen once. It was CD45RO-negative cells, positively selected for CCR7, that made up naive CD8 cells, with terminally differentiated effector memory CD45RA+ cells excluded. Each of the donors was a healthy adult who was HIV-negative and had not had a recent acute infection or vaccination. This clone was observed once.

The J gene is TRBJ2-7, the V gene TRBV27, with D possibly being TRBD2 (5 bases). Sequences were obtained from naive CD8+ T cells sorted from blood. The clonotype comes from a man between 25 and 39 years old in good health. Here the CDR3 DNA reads TGTGCCAGCAGTTTGGTGAGGGTCGGGGTCTACGAGCAGTACTTC. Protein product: CASSLVRVGVYEQYF.